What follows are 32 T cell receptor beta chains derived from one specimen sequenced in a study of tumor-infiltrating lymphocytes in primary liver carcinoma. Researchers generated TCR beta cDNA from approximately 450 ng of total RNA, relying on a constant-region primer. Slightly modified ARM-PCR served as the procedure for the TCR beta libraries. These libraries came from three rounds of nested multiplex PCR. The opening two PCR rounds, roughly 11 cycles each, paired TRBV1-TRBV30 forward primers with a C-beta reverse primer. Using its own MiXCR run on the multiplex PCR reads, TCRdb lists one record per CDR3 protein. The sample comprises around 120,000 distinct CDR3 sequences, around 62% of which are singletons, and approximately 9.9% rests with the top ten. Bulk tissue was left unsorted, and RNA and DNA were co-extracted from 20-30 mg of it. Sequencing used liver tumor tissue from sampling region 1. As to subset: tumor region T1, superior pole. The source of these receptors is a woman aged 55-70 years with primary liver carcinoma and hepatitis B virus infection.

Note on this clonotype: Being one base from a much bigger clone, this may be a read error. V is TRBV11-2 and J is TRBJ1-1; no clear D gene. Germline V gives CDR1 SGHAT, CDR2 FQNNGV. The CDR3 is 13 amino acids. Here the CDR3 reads CASSLGSNTGAFF. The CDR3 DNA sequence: TGTGCCAGCAGCTTAGGCTCGAACACTGGAGCTTTCTTT.

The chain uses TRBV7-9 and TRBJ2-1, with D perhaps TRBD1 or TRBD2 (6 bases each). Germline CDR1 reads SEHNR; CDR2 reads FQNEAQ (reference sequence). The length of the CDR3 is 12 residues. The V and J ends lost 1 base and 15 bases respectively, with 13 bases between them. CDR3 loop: CASSLEGGSRFF. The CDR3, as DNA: TGTGCCAGCAGCTTAGAGGGGGGATCGAGGTTCTTC.

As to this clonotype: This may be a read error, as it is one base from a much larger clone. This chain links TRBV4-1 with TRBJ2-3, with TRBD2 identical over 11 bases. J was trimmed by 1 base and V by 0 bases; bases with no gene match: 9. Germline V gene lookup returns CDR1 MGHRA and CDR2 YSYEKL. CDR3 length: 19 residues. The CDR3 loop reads CASSQDPGLAVRGTDTQYF. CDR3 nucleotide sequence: TGCGCCAGCAGCCAAGATCCGGGACTAGCGGTAAGAGGCACAGATACGCAGTATTTT.

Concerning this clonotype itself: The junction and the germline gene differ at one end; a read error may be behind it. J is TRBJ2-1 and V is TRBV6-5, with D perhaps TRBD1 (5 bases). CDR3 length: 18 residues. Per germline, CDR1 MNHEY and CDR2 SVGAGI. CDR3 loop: CAISCSASGIVSYNEQFF. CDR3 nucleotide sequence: TGTGCCATCAGTTGCTCTGCGTCAGGGATTGTCTCCTACAATGAGCAGTTCTTC.

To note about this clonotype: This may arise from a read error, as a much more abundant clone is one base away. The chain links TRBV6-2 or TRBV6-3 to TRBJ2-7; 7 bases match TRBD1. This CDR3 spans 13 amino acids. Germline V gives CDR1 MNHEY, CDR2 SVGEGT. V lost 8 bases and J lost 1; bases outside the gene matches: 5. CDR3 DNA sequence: TGTGCCAGCCGGGACAGCCTTTCCTACGAGCAGTACTTC. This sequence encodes CASRDSLSYEQYF.

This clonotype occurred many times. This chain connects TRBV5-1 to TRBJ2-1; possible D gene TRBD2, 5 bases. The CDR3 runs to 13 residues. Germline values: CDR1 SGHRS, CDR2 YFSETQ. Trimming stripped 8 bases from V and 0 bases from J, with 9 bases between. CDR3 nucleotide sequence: TGCGCCAGTCAAGCGGACTCCTACAATGAGCAGTTCTTC. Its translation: CASQADSYNEQFF.

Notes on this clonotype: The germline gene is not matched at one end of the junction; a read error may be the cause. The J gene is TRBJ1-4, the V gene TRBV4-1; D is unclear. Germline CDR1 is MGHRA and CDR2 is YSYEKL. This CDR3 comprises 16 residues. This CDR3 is CASIQGLLTTNEKLFF. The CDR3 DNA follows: TGCGCCAGCATCCAAGGGCTGCTTACAACTAATGAAAAACTGTTTTTT.

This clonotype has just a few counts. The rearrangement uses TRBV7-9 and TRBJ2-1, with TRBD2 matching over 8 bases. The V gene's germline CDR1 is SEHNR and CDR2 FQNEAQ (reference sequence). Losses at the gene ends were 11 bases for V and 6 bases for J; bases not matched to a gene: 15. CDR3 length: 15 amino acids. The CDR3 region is CAQDRGSGVLNEQFF. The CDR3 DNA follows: TGTGCCCAAGATAGGGGTAGCGGGGTCCTCAATGAGCAGTTCTTC.

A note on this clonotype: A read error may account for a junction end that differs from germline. The CDR3 protein is CACSYTRGNQETQCF. CDR3 bases: TGTGCCTGCAGTTACACCAGAGGTAACCAAGAGACCCAGTGCTTC. The chain links TRBV6-5 to TRBJ2-5; D not resolved. The CDR3 has 15 amino acids. Germline V lookup: CDR1 MNHEY, CDR2 SVGAGI.

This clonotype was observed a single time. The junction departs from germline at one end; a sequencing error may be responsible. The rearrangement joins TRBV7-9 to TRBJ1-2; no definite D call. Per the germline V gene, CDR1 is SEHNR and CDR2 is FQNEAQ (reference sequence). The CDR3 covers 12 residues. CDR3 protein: CACSPDGYGYTF. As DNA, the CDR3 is TGTGCCTGCAGCCCAGACGGCTATGGCTACACCTTC.

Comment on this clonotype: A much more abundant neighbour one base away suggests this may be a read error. CDR3 sequence reads: CASSMDYQETQYF. CDR3 coding DNA: TGTGCCAGCAGCATGGACTACCAAGAGACCCAGTACTTC. The chain uses TRBV6-1 and TRBJ2-5; D is perhaps TRBD2 (5 bases). The CDR3 contains 13 residues. Trimming took off 6 bases at V and 0 bases at J, with 8 bases between the two ends. Germline assignment: CDR1 MNHNS and CDR2 SASEGT.

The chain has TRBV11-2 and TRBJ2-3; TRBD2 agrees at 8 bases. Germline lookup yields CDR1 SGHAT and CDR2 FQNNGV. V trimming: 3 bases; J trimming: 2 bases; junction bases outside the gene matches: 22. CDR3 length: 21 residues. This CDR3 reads CASSFEDLGLEFWVDTDTQYF. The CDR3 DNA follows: TGTGCCAGCAGCTTCGAGGATTTGGGACTAGAATTCTGGGTAGACACAGATACGCAGTATTTT.

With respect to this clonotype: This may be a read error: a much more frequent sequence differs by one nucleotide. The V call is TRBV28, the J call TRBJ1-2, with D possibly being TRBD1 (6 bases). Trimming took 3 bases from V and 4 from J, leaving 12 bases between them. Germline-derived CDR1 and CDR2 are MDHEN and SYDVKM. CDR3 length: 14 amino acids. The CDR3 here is CASSFVQGFYGYTF. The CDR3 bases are TGTGCCAGCAGTTTTGTGCAGGGGTTCTATGGCTACACCTTC.

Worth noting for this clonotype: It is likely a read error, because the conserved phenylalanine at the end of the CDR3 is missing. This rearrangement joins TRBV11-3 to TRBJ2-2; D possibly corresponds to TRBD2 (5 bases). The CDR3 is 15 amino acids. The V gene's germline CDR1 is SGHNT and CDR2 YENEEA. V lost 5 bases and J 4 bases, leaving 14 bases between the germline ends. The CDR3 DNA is TGTGCCAGCAGCCAGGAGGCTAACAGCACCGGGGAGCTGTTTTAT. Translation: CASSQEANSTGELFY.

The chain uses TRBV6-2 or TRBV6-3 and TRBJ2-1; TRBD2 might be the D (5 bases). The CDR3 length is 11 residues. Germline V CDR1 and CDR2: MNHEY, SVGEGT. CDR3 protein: CASGPHSEQFF. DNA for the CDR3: TGTGCAAGCGGACCTCACAGTGAGCAGTTCTTC.

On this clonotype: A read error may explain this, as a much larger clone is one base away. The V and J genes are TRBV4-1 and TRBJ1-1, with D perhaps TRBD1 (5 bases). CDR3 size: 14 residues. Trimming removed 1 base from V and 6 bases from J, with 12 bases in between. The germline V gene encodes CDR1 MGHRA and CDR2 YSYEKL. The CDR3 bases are TGCGCCAGCAGCCAAGCTTCGGGGGTCTCTGAAGCTTTCTTT. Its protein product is CASSQASGVSEAFF.

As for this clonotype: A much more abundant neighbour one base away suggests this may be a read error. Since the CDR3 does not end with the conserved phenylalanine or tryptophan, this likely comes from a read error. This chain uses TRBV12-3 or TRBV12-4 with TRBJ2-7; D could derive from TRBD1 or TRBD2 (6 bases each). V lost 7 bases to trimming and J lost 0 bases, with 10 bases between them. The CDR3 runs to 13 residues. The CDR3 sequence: CASTGACSYEQYL. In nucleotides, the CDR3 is TGTGCCAGCACGGGGGCTTGCTCCTACGAGCAGTACTTA.

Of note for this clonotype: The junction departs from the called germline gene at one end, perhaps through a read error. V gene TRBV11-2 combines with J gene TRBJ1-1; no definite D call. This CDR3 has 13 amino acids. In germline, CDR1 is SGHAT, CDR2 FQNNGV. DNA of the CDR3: TGTGCCAGCAGCTTAGGCTTGATCACTGAAGCATTCTTT. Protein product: CASSLGLITEAFF.

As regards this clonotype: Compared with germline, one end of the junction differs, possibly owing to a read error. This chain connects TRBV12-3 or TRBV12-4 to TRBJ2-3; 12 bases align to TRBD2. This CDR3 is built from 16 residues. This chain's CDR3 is CANRKRLAGVTDTQYF. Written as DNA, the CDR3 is TGTGCCAACAGGAAGAGACTAGCGGGGGTCACAGATACACAGTATTTT.

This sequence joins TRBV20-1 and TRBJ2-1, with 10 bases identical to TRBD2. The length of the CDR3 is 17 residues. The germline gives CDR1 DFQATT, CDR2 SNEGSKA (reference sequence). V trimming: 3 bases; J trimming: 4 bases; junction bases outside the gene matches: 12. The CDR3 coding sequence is TGCAGTGCTAGGTCGCTAGCGGGAGTTTCGAGGTACAATGAGCAGTTCTTC. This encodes CSARSLAGVSRYNEQFF.

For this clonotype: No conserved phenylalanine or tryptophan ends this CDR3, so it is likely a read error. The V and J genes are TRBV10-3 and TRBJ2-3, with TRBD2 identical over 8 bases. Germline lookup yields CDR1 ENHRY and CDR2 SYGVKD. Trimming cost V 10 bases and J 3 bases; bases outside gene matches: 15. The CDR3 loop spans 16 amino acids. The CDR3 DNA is TGTGCCACCAGGCGGGTTAGCGGGGTTTTAACAGATACGCAGTATTAT. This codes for CATRRVSGVLTDTQYY.

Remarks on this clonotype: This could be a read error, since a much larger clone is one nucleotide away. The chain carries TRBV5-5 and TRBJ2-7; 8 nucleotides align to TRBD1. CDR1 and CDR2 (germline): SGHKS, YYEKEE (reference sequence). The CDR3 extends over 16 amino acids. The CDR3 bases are TGTACCAGCAGCTTGAGTACGGGACAGGTTCTGTACGAGCAGTACTTC. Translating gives CTSSLSTGQVLYEQYF.

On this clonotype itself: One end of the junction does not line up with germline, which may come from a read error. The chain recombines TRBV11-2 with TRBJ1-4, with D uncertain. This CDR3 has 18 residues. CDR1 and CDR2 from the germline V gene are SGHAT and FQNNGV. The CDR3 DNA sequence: TGTGCCAGCAGCGAGGGCCCCACTGGGTGGAGAACTAATGAAAGACTGTTTTTT. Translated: CASSEGPTGWRTNERLFF.

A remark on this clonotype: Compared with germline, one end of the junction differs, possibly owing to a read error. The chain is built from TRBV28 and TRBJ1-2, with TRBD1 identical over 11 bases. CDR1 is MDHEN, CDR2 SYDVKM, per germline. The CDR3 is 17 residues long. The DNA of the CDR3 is TGTGACAGCAGTTTCCCCCCTGGGGACAGGGGGGGATATGGCTACACCTTC. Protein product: CDSSFPPGDRGGYGYTF.

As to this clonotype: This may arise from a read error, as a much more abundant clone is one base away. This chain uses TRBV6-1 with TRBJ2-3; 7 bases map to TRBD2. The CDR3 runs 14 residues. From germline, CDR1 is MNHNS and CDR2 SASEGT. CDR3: CATSEAREYDTQYF. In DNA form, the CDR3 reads TGTGCCACCAGTGAAGCGCGGGAGTATGATACGCAGTATTTT.

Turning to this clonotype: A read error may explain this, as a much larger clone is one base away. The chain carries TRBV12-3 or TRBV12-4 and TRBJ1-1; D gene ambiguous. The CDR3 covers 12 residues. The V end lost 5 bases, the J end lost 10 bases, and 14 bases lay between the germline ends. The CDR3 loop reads CASSRHSYGAFF. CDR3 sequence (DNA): TGTGCCAGCAGTCGCCATTCCTACGGAGCTTTCTTT.

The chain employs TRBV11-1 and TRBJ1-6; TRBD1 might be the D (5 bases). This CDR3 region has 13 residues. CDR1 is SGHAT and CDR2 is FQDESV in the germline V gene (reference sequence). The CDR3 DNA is TGTGTCAGTAACCGACTTGGGGGTTCACCCCTCCACTTT. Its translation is CVSNRLGGSPLHF.

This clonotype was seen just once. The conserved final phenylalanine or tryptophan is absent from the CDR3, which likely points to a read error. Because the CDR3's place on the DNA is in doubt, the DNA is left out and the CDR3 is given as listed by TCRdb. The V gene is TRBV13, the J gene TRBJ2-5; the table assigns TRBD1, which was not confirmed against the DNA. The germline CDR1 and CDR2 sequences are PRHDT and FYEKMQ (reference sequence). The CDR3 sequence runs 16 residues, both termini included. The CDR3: CASSDAGTRKQETQYS.

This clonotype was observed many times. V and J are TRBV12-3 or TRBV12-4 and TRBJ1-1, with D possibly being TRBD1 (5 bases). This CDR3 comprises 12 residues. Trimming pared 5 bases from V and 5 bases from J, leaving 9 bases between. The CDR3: CASSPGWTEAFF. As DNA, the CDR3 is TGTGCCAGCAGTCCAGGGTGGACTGAAGCTTTCTTT.

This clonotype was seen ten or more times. CDR3 region: CASSYSKSRSGRANTGELFF. DNA for the CDR3: TGTGCCAGCAGTTACTCGAAAAGTCGTAGCGGGCGAGCGAACACCGGGGAGCTGTTTTTT. The chain is built from TRBV6-6 and TRBJ2-2, with 7 bases identical to TRBD2. Germline V gene data show CDR1 as MNHNY and CDR2 as SVGAGI (reference sequence). The CDR3 contains 20 residues. V shed 0 bases, J shed 0 bases, and the junction held 13 bases outside the gene matches.

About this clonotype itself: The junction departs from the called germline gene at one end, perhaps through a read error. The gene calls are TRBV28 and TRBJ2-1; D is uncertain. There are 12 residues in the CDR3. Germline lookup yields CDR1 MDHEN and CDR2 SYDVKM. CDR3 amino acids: CASSLAHNEQFF. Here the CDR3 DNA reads TGTGCTAGCAGTTTAGCCCACAATGAGCAGTTCTTC.

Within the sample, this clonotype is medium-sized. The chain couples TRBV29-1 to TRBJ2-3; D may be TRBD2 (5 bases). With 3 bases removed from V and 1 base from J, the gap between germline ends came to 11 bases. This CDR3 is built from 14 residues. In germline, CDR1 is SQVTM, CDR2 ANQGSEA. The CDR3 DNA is TGCAGCGTTGAGCGAGCGGAGCGCACAGATACGCAGTATTTT. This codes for CSVERAERTDTQYF.